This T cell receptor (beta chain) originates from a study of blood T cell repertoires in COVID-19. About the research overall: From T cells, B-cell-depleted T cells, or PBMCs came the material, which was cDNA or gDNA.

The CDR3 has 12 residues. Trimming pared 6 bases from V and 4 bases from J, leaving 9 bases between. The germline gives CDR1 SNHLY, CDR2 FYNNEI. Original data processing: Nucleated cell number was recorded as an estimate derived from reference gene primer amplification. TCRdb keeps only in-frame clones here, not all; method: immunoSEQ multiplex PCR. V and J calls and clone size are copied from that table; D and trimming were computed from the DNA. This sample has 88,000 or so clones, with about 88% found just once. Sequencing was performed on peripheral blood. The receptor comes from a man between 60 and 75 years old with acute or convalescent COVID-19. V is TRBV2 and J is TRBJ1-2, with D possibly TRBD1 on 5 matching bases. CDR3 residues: CASSAGPYGYTF. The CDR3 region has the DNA TGTGCCAGCAGCGCAGGGCCCTATGGCTACACCTTC.